This T cell receptor (beta chain) stems from a study of metastatic and nonmetastatic thyroid tumors. Whole-study context: For malignant and benign thyroid patients, tumor or nodule tissue and blood were the sources whose repertoires were compared.

The study's findings and limits: Reports indicated that malignant thyroid tumors showed significantly higher TCR beta diversity than benign nodules did, in blood and tumor.

Each patient came to thyroid surgery without any prior treatment (of any kind). Trimming at V came to 3 bases and at J to 6 bases, leaving 2 bases not matched to a gene. This CDR3 spans 14 amino acids. From germline, CDR1 is MDHEN and CDR2 SYDVKM. This clone has only a few counts. Its antigen is not known. Authors' analysis steps: A distant-metastasis classifier for papillary thyroid cancer was built using CDR3 differences across clinicopathological groups. TCRdb re-analyzed the PCR reads using MiXCR. TCRdb's processing, not the authors', yielded these V and J calls. In the table there are about 8,000 clones, roughly 25% of which are singletons.

The chain employs TRBV28 and TRBJ2-1; 10 nucleotides agree with TRBD1. Sample: tumor tissue. The TCR sequence derives from a female donor with papillary thyroid cancer or a benign thyroid nodule (not recorded which). Some clones in this sample may be carry-over from other donors' samples. The CDR3 nucleotides are TGTGCCAGCAGTTTTGGGACAGGGGTCAATGAGCAGTTCTTC. Translating it yields CASSFGTGVNEQFF. The variable domain in full, completed from reference TRBV28 and TRBJ2-1, reads DVKVTQSSRYLVKRTGEKVFLECVQDMDHENMFWYRQDPGLGLRLIYFSYDVKMKEKGDIPEGYSVSREKKERFSLILESASTNQTSMYLCASSFGTGVNEQFFGPGTRLTVL.